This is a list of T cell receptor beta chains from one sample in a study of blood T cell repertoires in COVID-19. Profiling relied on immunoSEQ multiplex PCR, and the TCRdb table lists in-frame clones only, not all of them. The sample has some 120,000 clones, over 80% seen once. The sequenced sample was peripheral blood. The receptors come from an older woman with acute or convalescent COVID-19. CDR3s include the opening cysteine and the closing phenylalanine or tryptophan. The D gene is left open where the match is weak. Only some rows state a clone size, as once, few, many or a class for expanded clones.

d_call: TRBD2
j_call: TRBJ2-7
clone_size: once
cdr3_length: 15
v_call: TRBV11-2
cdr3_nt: TGTGCCAGCAGCCCGGGACTAGCGGGAGGCTACGAGCAGTACTTC
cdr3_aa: CASSPGLAGGYEQYF

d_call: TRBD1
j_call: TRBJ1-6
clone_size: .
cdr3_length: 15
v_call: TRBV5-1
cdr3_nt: TGCGCCAGTCACTCAGGGACAGGCTATAATTCACCCCTCCACTTT
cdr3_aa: CASHSGTGYNSPLHF

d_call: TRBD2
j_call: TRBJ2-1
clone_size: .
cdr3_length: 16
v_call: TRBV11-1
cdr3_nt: TGTGCCAGCAGCCCCCAGCTAGCGGGAGCCTACAATGAGCAGTTCTTC
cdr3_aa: CASSPQLAGAYNEQFF

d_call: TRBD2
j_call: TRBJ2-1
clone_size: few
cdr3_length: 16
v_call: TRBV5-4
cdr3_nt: TGTGCCAGCAGCTTGGGGGGACTAGCGGGGGACAATGAGCAGTTCTTC
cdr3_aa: CASSLGGLAGDNEQFF

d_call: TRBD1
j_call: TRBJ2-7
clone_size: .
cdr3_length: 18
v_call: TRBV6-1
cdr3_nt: TGTGCCAGCAGTGAGCAAGGGACCTTCGGGACAGGGGGCAACGAGCAGTACTTC
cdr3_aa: CASSEQGTFGTGGNEQYF

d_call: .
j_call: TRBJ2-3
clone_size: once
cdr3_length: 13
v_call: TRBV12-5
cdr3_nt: TGTGCTAGTGGTTTGGCCCCGGGGGATACGCAGTATTTT
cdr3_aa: CASGLAPGDTQYF

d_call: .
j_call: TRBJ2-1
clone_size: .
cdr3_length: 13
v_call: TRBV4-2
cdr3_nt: TGTGCCAGCAGCCAAGATCTTAACGGGGTGCAGTTCTTC
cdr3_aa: CASSQDLNGVQFF

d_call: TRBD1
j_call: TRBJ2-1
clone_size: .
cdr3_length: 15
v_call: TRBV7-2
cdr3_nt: TGTGCCAGCAGCTCTACGACAGGGATCGACAATGAGCAGTTCTTC
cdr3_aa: CASSSTTGIDNEQFF

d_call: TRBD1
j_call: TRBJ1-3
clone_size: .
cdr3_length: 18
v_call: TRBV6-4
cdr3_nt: TGTGCCAGCAGTGTCGACAGGGTTCGACTCTTGTCTGGAAACACCATATATTTT
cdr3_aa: CASSVDRVRLLSGNTIYF

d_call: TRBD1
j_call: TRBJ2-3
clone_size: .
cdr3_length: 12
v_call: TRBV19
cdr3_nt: TGTGCCACGGGACAGGGGGCAGATACGCAGTATTTT
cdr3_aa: CATGQGADTQYF

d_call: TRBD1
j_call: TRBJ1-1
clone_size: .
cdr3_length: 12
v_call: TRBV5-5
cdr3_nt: TGTGCCAGCAGCTCGGGACAGGGGAGGGCTTTCTTT
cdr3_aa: CASSSGQGRAFF

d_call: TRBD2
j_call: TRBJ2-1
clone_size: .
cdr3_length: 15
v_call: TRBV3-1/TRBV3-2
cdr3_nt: TGTGCCAGCCGCGGACTAGCGGGGGGGCAGGATGAGCAGTTCTTC
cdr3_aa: CASRGLAGGQDEQFF

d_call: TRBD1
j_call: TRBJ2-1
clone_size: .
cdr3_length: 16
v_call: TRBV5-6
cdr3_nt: TGTGCCAGCAGCTTGCTAGGACAGGGGACTAACAATGAGCAGTTCTTC
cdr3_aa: CASSLLGQGTNNEQFF

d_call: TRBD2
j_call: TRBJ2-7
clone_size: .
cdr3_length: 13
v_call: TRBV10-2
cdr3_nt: TGCGCCAGCAGTGAGGGGACTAGCGGGAGCCAGTACTTC
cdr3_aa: CASSEGTSGSQYF

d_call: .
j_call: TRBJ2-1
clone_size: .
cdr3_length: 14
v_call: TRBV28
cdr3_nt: TGTGCCAGCAGTTTATTCAGCTCCTACAATGAGCAGTTCTTC
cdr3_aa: CASSLFSSYNEQFF

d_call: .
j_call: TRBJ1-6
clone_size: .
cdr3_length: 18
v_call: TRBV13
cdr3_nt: TGTGCCAGCACCTCGGGGGGGGGCCTGGGAGCCATCAATTCACCCCTCCACTTT
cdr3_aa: CASTSGGGLGAINSPLHF

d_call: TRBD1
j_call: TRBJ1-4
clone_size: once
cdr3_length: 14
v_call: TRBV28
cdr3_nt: TGTGCCAGCACATTCGCCCGACAGGGAGGAAAACTGTTTTTT
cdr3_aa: CASTFARQGGKLFF

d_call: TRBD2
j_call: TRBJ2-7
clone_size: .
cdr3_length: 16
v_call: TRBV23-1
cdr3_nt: TGCGCCAGCAACGGGCAGGGGCTAGCGGGAAACTACGAGCAGTACTTC
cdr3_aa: CASNGQGLAGNYEQYF

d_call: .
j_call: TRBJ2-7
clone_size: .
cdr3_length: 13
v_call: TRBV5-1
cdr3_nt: TGCGCCAGCAGCTTACAGGTGACCTACGAGCAGTACTTC
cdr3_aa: CASSLQVTYEQYF

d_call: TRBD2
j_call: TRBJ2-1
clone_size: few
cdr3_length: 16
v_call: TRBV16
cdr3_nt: TGTGCCAGCAGCCAATCGGGAGCGGGGGGCTACAATGAGCAGTTCTTC
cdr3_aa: CASSQSGAGGYNEQFF

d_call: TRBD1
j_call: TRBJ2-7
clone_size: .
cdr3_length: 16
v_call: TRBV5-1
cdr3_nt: TGCGCCAGCAGCTTGAATGCCGGGACAGGGGCCTACGAGCAGTACTTC
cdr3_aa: CASSLNAGTGAYEQYF

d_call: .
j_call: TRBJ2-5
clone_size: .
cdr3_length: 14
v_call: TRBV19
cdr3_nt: TGTGCCAGTAGTCGGATCGGACTAATGGAGACCCAGTACTTC
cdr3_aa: CASSRIGLMETQYF

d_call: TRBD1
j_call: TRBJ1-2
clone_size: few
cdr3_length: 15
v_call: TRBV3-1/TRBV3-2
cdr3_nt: TGTGCCAGCAGCCGGACAGACAGGGTCAGGTATGGCTACACCTTC
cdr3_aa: CASSRTDRVRYGYTF

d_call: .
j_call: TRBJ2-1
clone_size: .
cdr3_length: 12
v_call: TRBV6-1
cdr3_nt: TGTGCCAGCAGTGAAAGAGCCAATGAGCAGTTCTTC
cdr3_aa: CASSERANEQFF

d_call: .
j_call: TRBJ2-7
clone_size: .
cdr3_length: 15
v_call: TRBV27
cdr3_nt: TGTGCCAGCAGTTTAGGGGGCCTCCTCTCCTACGAGCAGTACTTC
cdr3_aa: CASSLGGLLSYEQYF

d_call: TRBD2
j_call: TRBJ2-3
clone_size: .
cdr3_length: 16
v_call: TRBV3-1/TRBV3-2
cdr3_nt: TGTGCCAGCAGCCCTCTAGCGGGGGGGGCCACAGATACGCAGTATTTT
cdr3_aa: CASSPLAGGATDTQYF

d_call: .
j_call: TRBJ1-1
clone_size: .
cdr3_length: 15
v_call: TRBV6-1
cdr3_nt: TGTGCCAGCAGTGAACAGACTACAATTAACACTGAAGCTTTCTTT
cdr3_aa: CASSEQTTINTEAFF

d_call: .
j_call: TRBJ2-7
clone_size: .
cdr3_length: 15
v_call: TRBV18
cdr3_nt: TGTGCCAGCTCACCGGCCCGGGTCTTCTCCTACGAGCAGTACTTC
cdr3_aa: CASSPARVFSYEQYF

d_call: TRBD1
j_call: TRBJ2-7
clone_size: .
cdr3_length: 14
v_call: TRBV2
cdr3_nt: TGTGCCAGCAGCCCGGAGAGGGGGCTGGGAGAGCAGTACTTC
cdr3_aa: CASSPERGLGEQYF

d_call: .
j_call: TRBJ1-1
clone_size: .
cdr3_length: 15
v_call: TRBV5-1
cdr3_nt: TGCGCCAGCAGCCCCGAAGTAGGAGTTTGGACTGAAGCTTTCTTT
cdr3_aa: CASSPEVGVWTEAFF

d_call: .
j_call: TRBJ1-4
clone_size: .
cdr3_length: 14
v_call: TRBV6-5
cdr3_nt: TGTGCCAGCAGCGCGACAGGAACTAATGAAAAACTGTTTTTT
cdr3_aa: CASSATGTNEKLFF